This TCR beta chain was recorded in a study of blood T cell repertoires in COVID-19. About the research overall: Sample material is recorded as cDNA or gDNA derived from T cells, B-cell-depleted T cells, or PBMCs.

Looked up from germline, CDR1 is ENHRY and CDR2 is SYGVKD. With 1 base clipped from V and 8 bases from J, the junction kept 8 bases outside the gene matches. CDR3 length equals 14 residues. Per the study methods: Estimation of nucleated cell counts was performed using reference gene primer amplification. Here immunoSEQ multiplex PCR was the method, and the copy in TCRdb shows in-frame clones only, minus some. The DNA gave D and trimming, while V, J and clone size come from that table. The sample holds roughly 390,000 clones; 85% are singletons and the top ten take 3.5% to 4%. The receptor comes from a woman aged 18 to 35 with acute or convalescent COVID-19. J is TRBJ2-7 and V is TRBV10-3; 7 bases are a match to TRBD2. The specimen sequenced was peripheral blood. CDR3: CAISEYISAGKQYF. CDR3 nucleotide sequence: TGTGCCATCAGTGAGTATATATCAGCGGGAAAGCAGTACTTC.